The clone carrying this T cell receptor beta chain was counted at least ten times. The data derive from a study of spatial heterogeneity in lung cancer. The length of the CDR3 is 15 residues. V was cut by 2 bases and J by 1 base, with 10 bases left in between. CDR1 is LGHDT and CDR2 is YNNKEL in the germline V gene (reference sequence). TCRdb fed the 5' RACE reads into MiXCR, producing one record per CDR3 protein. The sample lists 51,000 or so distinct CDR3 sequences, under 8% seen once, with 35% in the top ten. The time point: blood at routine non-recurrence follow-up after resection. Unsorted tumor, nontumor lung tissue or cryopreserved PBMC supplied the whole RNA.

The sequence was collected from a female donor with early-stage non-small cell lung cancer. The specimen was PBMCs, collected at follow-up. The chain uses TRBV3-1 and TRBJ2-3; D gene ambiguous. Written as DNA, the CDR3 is TGTGCCAGCAGCCAACTCTCACGGGGCACAGATACGCAGTATTTT. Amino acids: CASSQLSRGTDTQYF.